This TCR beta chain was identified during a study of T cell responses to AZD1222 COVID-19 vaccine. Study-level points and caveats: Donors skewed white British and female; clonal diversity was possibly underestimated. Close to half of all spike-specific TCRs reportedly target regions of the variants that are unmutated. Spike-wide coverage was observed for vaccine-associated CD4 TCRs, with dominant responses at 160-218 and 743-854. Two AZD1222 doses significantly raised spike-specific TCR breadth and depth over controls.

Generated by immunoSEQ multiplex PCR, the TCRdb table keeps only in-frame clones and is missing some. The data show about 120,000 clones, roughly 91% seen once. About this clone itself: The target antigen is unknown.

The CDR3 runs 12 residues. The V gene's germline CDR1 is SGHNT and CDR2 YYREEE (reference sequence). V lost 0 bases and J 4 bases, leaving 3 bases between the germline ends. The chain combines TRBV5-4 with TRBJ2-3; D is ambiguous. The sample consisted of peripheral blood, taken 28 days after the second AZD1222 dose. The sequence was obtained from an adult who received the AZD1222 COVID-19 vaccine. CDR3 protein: CASSLVADTQYF. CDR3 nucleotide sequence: TGTGCCAGCAGCTTGGTTGCAGATACGCAGTATTTT.